This entry concerns a single T cell receptor beta chain. No antigen is known for it. Repertoires were generated with immunoSEQ multiplex PCR, while TCRdb's copy carries only in-frame clones and drops some. The sample shows tens of thousands of clones, 90% of them seen only once. The data are from a study of OX40 agonist ivuxolimab in advanced cancers. The wider study: The patients got ivuxolimab, which is an agonistic anti-OX40 (CD134) antibody.

Overall study results and limits: Averaging showed that CD8+ T cells had more expanded clones than CD4+ did. A proportion of nonresponders additionally exhibited low normalized T-cell clonal expansion.

The CDR3 extends over 13 amino acids. CDR1 is SGHTS, CDR2 YDEGEE, per germline. J gave up 6 bases and V 4 bases, and 4 bases lay outside the gene matches. The sequence derives from an adult with an advanced solid tumor such as melanoma, head and neck, liver or kidney cancer. The sample consisted of CD4+ or CD8+ T cells sorted from blood, taken in a trial of the OX40 agonist ivuxolimab. The genes are TRBV5-8 and TRBJ2-7, with 10 bases that match TRBD1. In nucleotides, the CDR3 is TGTGCCAGCAGCCGTGGACAGGGGGTCGAGCAGTACTTC. Amino acid sequence: CASSRGQGVEQYF.